This T cell receptor beta chain was recorded in a study of blood T cell repertoires in COVID-19. This CDR3 has 13 amino acids. Trimming stripped 4 bases from V and 7 bases from J, with 11 bases between. The germline CDR1 and CDR2 sequences are ENHRY and SYGVKD. Assay used: immunoSEQ multiplex PCR; TCRdb lists only in-frame clones, some missing. This sample has 200,000 to 250,000 clones, with 70% to 90% found just once. The chain couples TRBV10-3 to TRBJ2-1; D unclear. Sequencing was done on a sample of peripheral blood. The sequence was collected from a woman aged 18-29 years who had recovered from COVID-19. The CDR3 nucleotides are TGTGCCATCAGTGTGGTGTCTATTAATGAGCAGTTCTTC. This gives the protein CAISVVSINEQFF.